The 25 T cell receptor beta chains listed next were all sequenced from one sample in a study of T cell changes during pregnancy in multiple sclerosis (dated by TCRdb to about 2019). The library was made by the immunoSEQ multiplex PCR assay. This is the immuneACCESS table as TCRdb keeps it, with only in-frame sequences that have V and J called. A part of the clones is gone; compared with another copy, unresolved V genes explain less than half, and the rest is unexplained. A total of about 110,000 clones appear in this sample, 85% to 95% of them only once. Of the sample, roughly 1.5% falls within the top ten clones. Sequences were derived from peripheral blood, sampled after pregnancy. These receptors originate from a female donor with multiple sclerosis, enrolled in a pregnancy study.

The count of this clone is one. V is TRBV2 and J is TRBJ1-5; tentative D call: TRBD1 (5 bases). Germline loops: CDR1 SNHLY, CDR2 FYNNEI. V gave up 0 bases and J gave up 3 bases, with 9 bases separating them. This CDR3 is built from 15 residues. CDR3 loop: CASSEAGGINQPQHF. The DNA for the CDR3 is TGTGCCAGCAGTGAAGCGGGGGGTATCAATCAGCCCCAGCATTTT.

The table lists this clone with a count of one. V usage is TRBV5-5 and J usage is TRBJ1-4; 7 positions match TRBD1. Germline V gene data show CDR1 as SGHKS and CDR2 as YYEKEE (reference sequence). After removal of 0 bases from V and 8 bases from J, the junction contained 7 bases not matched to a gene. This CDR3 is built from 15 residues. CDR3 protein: CASSLVQGGYEKLFF. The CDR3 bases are TGTGCCAGCAGCTTGGTTCAGGGGGGATACGAAAAACTGTTTTTT. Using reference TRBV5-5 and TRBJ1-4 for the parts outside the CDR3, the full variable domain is DAGVTQSPTHLIKTRGQQVTLRCSPISGHKSVSWYQQVLGQGPQFIFQYYEKEERGRGNFPDRFSARQFPNYSSELNVNALLLGDSALYLCASSLVQGGYEKLFFGSGTQLSVL.

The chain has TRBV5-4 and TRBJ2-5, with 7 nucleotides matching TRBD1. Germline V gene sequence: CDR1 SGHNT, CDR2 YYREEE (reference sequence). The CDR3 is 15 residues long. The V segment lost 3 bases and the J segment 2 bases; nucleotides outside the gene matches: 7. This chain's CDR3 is CASSSGQRDQETQYF. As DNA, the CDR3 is TGTGCCAGCAGCTCGGGACAGAGAGATCAAGAGACCCAGTACTTC.

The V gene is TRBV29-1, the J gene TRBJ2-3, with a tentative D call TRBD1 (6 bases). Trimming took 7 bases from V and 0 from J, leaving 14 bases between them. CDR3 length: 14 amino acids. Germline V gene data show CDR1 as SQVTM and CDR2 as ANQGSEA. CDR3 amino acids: CSAGTGLSTDTQYF. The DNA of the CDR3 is TGCAGCGCAGGTACAGGGTTGAGCACAGATACGCAGTATTTT.

Here the CDR3 DNA reads TGTGCCAGTAGTTTGGGGGGCTATAATTCACCCCTCCACTTT. Translation: CASSLGGYNSPLHF. The chain carries TRBV19 and TRBJ1-6, with a weak D call TRBD1 (5 bases). This CDR3 has 14 amino acids. V lost 5 bases and J 3 bases, leaving 8 bases between the germline ends. The germline V gene has CDR1 LNHDA and CDR2 SQIVND (reference sequence).

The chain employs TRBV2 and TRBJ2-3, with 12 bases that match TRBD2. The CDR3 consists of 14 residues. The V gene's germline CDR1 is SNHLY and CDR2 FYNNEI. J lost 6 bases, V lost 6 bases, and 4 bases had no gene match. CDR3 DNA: TGTGCCAGCAGCCCCCTAGCGGGGGGGGATACGCAGTATTTT. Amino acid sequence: CASSPLAGGDTQYF.

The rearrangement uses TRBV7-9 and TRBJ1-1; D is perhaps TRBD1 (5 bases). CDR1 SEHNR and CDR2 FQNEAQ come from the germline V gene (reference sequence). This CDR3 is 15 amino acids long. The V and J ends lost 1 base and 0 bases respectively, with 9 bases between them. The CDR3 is CASSLGQNMNTEAFF. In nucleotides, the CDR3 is TGTGCCAGCAGCTTAGGACAGAACATGAACACTGAAGCTTTCTTT.

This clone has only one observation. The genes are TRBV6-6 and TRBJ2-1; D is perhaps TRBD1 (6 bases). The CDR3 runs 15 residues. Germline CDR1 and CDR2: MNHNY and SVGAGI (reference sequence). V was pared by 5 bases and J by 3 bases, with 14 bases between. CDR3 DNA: TGTGCCAGCAGTCAGGACTCGGACAGCTACAATGAGCAGTTCTTC. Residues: CASSQDSDSYNEQFF.

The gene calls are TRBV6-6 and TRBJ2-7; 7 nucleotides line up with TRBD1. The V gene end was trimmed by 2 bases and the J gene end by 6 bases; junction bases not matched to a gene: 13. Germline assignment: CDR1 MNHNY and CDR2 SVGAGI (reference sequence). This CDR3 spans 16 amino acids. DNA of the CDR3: TGTGCCAGCAGTTACGCACCCGGGACAGCCGGCATCGAGCAGTACTTC. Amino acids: CASSYAPGTAGIEQYF.

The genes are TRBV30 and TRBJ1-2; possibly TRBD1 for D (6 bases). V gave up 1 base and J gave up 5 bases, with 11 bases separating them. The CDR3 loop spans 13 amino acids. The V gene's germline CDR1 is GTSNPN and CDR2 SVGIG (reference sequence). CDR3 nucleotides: TGTGCCTGGAGTGCGGACAGAGAGTATGGCTACACCTTC. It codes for CAWSADREYGYTF.

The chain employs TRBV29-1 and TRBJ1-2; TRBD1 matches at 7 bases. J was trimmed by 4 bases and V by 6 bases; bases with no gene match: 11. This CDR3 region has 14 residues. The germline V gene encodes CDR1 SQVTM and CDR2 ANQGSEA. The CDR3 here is CSVQGGREGYGYTF. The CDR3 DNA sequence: TGCAGCGTCCAAGGGGGCAGGGAAGGCTATGGCTACACCTTC.

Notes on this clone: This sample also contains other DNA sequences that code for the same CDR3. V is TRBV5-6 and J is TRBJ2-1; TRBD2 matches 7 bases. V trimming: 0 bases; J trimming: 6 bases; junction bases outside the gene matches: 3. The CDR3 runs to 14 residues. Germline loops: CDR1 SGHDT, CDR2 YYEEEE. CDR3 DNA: TGTGCCAGCAGCTTGGGACTAGCATTCAATGAGCAGTTCTTC. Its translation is CASSLGLAFNEQFF.

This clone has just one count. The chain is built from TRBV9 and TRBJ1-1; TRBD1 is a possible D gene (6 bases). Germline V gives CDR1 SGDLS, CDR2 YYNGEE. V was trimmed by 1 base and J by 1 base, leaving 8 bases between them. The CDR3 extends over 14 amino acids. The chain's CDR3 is CASSVRGTNTEAFF. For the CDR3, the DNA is TGTGCCAGCAGCGTAAGGGGGACGAACACTGAAGCTTTCTTT.

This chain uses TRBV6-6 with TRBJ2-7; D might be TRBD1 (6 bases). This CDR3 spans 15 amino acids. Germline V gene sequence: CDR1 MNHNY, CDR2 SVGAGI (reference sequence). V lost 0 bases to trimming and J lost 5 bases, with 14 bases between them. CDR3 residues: CASSYSKQGSHEQYF. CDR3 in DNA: TGTGCCAGCAGTTACTCGAAGCAGGGGAGCCACGAGCAGTACTTC.

This CDR3 is CASSLFTGSGYTF. Here the CDR3 DNA reads TGTGCCAGCAGCCTTTTTACAGGAAGTGGCTACACCTTC. The gene calls are TRBV5-6 and TRBJ1-2; a weak D match, TRBD1 (5 bases). Deletions cut 4 bases from V and 7 bases from J, with 14 bases between. The germline V gene encodes CDR1 SGHDT and CDR2 YYEEEE. The CDR3 spans 13 residues. Full variable domain (outside the CDR3, taken from reference TRBV5-6 and TRBJ1-2): DAGVTQSPTHLIKTRGQQVTLRCSPKSGHDTVSWYQQALGQGPQFIFQYYEEEERQRGNFPDRFSGHQFPNYSSELNVNALLLGDSALYLCASSLFTGSGYTFGSGTRLTVV.

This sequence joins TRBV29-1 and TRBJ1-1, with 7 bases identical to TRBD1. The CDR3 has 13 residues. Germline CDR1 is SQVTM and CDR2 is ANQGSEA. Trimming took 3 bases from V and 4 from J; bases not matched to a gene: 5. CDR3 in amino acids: CSVDSRTGTEAFF. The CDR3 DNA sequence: TGCAGCGTTGACTCCAGGACAGGCACTGAAGCTTTCTTT.

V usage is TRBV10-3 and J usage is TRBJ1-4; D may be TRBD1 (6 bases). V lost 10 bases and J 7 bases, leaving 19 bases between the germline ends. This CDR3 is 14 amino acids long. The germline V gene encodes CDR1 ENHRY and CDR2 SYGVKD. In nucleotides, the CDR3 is TGTGCCACCATGGAGGCAGGGGAAGGTGAAAAACTGTTTTTT. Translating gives CATMEAGEGEKLFF.

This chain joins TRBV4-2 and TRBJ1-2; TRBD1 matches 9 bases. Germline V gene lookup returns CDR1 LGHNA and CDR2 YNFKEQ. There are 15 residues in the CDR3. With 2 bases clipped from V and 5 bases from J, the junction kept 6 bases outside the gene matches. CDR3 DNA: TGTGCCAGCAGCCAATTGTGGGACAGGGAATATGGCTACACCTTC. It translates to CASSQLWDREYGYTF.

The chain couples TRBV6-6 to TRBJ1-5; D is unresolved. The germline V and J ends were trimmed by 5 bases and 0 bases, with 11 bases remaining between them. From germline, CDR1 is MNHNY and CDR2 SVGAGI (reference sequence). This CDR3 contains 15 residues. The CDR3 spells CASSPEDFSNQPQHF. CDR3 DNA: TGTGCCAGCAGTCCAGAAGATTTTAGCAATCAGCCCCAGCATTTT.

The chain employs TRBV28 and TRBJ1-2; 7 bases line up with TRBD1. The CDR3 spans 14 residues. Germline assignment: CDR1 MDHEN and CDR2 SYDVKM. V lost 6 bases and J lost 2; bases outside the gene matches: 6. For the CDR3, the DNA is TGTGCCAGCAGCCGACCGGACAGGAACTATGGCTACACCTTC. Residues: CASSRPDRNYGYTF.

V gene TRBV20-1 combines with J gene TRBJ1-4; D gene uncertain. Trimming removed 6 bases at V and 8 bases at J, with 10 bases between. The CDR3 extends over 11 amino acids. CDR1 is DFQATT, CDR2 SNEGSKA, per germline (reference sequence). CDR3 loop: CSAPSREKLFF. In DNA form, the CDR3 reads TGCAGTGCCCCCTCCCGGGAAAAACTGTTTTTT.

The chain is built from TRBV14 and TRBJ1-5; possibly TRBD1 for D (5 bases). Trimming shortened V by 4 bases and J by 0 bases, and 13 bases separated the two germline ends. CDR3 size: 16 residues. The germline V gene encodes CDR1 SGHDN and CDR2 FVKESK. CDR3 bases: TGTGCCAGCAGCCCCCGCGGGGGGGATAGCAATCAGCCCCAGCATTTT. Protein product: CASSPRGGDSNQPQHF.

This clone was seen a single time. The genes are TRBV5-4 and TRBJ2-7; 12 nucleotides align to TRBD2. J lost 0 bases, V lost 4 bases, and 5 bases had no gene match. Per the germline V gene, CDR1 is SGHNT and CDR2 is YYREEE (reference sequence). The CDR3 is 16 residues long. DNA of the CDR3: TGTGCCAGCAGCCCCGGACTAGCGGGAAGCTCCTACGAGCAGTACTTC. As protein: CASSPGLAGSSYEQYF.

The CDR3: CASRLAPWERGGGDTQYF. CDR3 DNA sequence: TGTGCAAGTCGCTTAGCCCCTTGGGAGCGGGGGGGCGGCGATACGCAGTATTTT. V is TRBV12-2 and J is TRBJ2-3; no check of the table's D call, TRBD2, against the DNA was made. TRBV12-2 is tagged as a pseudogene. The CDR3 is made up of 18 amino acids.

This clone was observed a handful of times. For the CDR3, the DNA is TGTGCCAGTAGTCTGGACAGATATGGCTACACCTTC. Its protein product is CASSLDRYGYTF. The rearrangement joins TRBV19 to TRBJ1-2, with D perhaps matching TRBD1 (6 bases). This CDR3 has 12 amino acids. Germline V CDR1 and CDR2: LNHDA, SQIVND (reference sequence). Trimming shortened V by 5 bases and J by 5 bases, and 9 bases separated the two germline ends.